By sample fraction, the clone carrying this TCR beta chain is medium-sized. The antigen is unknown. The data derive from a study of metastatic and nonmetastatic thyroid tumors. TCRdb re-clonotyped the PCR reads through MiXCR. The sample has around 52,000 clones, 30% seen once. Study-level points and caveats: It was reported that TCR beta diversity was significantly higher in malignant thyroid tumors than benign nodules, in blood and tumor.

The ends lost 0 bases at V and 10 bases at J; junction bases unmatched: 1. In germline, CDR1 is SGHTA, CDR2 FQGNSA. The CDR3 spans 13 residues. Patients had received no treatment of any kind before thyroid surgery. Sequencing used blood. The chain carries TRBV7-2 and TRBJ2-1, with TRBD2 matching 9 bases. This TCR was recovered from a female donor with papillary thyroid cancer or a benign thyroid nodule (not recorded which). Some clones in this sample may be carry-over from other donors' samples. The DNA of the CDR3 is TGTGCCAGCAGCTTAGCGAGCGGGAGGGAGCAGTTCTTC. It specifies CASSLASGREQFF.